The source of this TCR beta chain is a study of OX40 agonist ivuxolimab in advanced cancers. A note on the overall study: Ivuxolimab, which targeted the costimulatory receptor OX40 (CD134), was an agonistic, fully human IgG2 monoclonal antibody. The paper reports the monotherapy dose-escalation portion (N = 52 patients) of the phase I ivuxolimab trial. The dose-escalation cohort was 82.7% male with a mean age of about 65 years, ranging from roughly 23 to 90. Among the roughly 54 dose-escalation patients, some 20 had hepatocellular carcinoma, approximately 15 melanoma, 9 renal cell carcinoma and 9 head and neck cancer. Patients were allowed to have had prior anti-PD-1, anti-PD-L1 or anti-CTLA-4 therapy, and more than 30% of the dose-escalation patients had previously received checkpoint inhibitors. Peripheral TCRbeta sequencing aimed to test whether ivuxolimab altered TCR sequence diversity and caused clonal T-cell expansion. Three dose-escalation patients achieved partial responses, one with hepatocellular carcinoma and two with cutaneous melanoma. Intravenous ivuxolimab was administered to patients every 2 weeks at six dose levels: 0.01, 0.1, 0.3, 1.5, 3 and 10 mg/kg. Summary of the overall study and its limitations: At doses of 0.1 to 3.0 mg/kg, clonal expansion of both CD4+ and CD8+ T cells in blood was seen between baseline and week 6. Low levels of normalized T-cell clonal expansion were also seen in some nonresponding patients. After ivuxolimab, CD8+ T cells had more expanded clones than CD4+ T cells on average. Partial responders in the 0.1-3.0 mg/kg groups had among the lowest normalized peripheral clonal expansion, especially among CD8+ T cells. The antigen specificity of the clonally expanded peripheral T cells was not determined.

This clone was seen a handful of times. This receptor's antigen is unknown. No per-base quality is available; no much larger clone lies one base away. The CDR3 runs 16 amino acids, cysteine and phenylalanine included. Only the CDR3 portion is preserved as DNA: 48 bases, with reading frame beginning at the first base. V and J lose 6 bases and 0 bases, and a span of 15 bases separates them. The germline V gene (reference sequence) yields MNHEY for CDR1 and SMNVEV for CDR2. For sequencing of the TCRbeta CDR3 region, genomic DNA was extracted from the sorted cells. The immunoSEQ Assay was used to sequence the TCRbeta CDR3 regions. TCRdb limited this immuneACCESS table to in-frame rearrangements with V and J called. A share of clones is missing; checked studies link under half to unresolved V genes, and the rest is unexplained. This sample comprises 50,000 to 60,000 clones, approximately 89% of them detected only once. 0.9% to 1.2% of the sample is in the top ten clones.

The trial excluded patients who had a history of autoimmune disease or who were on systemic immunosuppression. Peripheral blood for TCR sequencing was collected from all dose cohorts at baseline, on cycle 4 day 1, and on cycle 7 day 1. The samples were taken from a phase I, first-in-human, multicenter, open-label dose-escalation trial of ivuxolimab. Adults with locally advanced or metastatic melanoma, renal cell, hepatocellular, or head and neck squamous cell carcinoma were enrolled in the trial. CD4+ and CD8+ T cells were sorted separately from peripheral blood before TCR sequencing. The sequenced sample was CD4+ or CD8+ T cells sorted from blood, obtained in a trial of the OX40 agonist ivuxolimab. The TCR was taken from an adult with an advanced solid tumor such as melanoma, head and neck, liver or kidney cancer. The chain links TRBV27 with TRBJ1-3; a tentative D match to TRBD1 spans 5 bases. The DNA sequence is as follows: TGTGCCAGCAGAACAACAAGGGGACGCTCTGGAAACACCATATATTTT. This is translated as CASRTTRGRSGNTIYF.